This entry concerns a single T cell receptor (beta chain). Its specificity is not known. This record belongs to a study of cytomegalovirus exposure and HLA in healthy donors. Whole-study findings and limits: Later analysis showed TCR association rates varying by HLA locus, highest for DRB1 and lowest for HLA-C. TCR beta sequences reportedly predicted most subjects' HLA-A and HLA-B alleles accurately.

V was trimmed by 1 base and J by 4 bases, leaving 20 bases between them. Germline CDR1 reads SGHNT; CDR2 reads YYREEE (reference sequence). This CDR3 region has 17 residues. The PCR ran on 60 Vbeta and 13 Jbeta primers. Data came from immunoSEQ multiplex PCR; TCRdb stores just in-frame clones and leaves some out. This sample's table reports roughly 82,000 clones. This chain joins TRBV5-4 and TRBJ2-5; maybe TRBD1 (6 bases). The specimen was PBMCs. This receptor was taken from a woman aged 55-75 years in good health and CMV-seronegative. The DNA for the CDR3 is TGTGCCAGCAGCTTGAAGGGGTTGGGGGCCCTAGTAGAGACCCAGTACTTC. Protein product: CASSLKGLGALVETQYF.